This T cell receptor beta chain was observed in a study of OX40 agonist ivuxolimab in advanced cancers. The CDR3 loop spans 12 amino acids. The germline V gene encodes CDR1 KGHSH and CDR2 LQKENI. Trimming pared 4 bases from V and 12 bases from J, leaving 16 bases between. Patients were ruled out by autoimmune disease history or systemic immunosuppression. Study-wide points: Partial responders at 0.1-3.0 mg/kg had among the lowest clonal expansion. Expanded peripheral T-cell antigen specificity went undetermined.

To note about this clone: Its antigen is still unknown.

Only in-frame clones appear in the TCRdb table, and some are missing; sequencing was by immunoSEQ multiplex PCR. The data show approximately 98,000 clones, approximately 84% seen once. Sequenced material: CD4+ or CD8+ T cells sorted from blood, taken in a trial of the OX40 agonist ivuxolimab. V gene TRBV18 combines with J gene TRBJ2-7, with D hard to call. The TCR originated in an adult with an advanced solid tumor such as melanoma, head and neck, liver or kidney cancer. The CDR3 region is CASSRDWQEMYF. Here the CDR3 DNA reads TGTGCCAGCTCACGCGACTGGCAAGAGATGTACTTC. Complete variable domain (other parts from reference TRBV18 and TRBJ2-7): NAGVMQNPRHLVRRRGQEARLRCSPMKGHSHVYWYRQLPEEGLKFMVYLQKENIIDESGMPKERFSAEFPKEGPSILRIQQVVRGDSAAYFCASSRDWQEMYFGPGTRLTVT.